This TCR beta chain was recovered during a study of control samples from healthy donors and cancer patients (dated by TCRdb to 2020 to 2022). Of note for this clone: Its target antigen remains unknown. No base qualities exist here, and no much larger clone lies one base off it.

The library was prepared using the immunoSEQ multiplex PCR assay. Here the immuneACCESS table is served through TCRdb, limited to in-frame sequences with V and J called. Missing clones are a known gap in these copies; in checked studies unresolved V genes cover under half, and the rest lacks a known reason. The table for this sample lists over 150,000 clones; approximately 95% of them were counted only once. The ten largest clones take up roughly 1.5% of the sample. The germline V gene yields MNHEY for CDR1 and SVGAGI for CDR2. From the cysteine up to the phenylalanine, the CDR3 has a length of 14 residues. Of all the DNA, just the CDR3 is kept, 42 bases in frame from base 1. The germline V end is reduced by 5 bases and the J end by 3 bases; junction bases left unmatched: 5.

The sequencing sample was made of blood. The chain uses TRBV6-5 and TRBJ2-7, with 9 bases in between that match TRBD1. This TCR derives from a man between 18 and 35 years old in good health. DNA sequence: TGTGCCAGCAGTCTCTTGGGACAGGGCTACGAGCAGTACTTC. This is translated as CASSLLGQGYEQYF.